The T cell receptor beta chain described here comes from a study of blood T cell repertoires in COVID-19. Background on the study: COVID-19 samples, acute and convalescent, were from the United States, Italy and Spain.

The CDR3 is made up of 14 amino acids. From germline, CDR1 is MNHEY and CDR2 SVGEGT. V dropped 2 bases and J dropped 5 bases, with 12 bases sitting between them. Enrolment of Seattle patients took place during active infection, and they were followed longitudinally. Original handling: Nucleated cell counts were estimated from reference gene primer amplification. The data were produced by immunoSEQ multiplex PCR, yet TCRdb's version contains in-frame clones alone and is incomplete. V, J and clone size are taken as reported in that table, and D and trimming were inferred from the DNA itself. The sample holds over 90,000 clones; around 87% are singletons and the top ten take approximately 5.4%.

Source material: peripheral blood. The chain combines TRBV6-2 or TRBV6-3 with TRBJ1-2; maybe TRBD1 (6 bases). The clonotype originates from a woman in her forties or fifties with COVID-19, enrolled during active disease. The DNA for the CDR3 is TGTGCCAGCAGTTACGATGAGGGGGTGTATGGCTACACCTTC. Translated: CASSYDEGVYGYTF.